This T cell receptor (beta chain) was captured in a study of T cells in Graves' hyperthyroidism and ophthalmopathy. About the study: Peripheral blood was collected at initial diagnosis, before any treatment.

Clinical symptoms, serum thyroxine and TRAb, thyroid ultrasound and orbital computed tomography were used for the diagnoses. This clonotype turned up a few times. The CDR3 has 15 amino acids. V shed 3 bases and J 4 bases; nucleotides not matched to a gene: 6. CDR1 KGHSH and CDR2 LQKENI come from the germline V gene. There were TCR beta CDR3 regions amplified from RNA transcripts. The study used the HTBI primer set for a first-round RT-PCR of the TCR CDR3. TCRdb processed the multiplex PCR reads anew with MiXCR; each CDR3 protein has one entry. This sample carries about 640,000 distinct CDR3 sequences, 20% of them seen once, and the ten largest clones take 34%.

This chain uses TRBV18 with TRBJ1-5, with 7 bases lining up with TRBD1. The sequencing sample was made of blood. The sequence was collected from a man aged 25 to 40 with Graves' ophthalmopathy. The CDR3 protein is CASSPPGQINQPQHF. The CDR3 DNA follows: TGTGCCAGCTCACCCCCGGGACAGATAAATCAGCCCCAGCATTTT.